These T cell receptor beta chains were read from a single sample in a study of OX40 agonist ivuxolimab in advanced cancers. Clones were read by immunoSEQ multiplex PCR, and TCRdb kept only the in-frame ones, dropping some. In the table there are about 94,000 clones, around 87% of which are singletons. The sample consisted of CD4+ or CD8+ T cells sorted from blood, taken in a trial of the OX40 agonist ivuxolimab. These receptors all stem from an adult with an advanced solid tumor such as melanoma, head and neck, liver or kidney cancer. Each CDR3 is given with its conserved first and last residue. The D gene is left open where the match is weak. Size tells how often a clone was seen (once, few, many) or the class of an expanded clone, and some rows leave it out.

v_call	j_call	d_call	clone_size	cdr3_aa	cdr3_nt
TRBV6-6	TRBJ1-6	NA	NA	CASSSGTSSYNSPLHF	TGTGCCAGCAGTTCTGGCACTAGCTCCTATAATTCACCCCTCCACTTT
TRBV15	TRBJ2-1	TRBD1	NA	CATSGSPGGASYNEQFF	TGTGCCACCAGCGGATCCCCAGGGGGCGCCTCCTACAATGAGCAGTTCTTC
TRBV11-2	TRBJ2-5	NA	NA	CASSSGTFQETQYF	TGTGCCAGCAGCTCCGGGACATTCCAAGAGACCCAGTACTTC
TRBV27	TRBJ2-1	TRBD1	NA	CASSPRTGAYNEQFF	TGTGCCAGCAGCCCCCGGACAGGGGCCTACAATGAGCAGTTCTTC
TRBV21-1	TRBJ1-1	NA	NA	CASSRTLNTEAFF	TGTGCCAGCAGCAGGACTCTGAACACTGAAGCTTTCTTT
TRBV27	TRBJ2-7	NA	once	CASSLREGAYEQYF	TGTGCCAGCAGTTTACGAGAAGGGGCCTACGAGCAGTACTTC
TRBV2	TRBJ2-7	TRBD1	NA	CASSGTGPYEQYF	TGTGCCAGTTCCGGGACAGGGCCCTACGAGCAGTACTTC
TRBV27	TRBJ2-1	TRBD1	NA	CASSSYRGSYNEQFF	TGTGCCAGCAGTTCATACAGGGGTTCCTACAATGAGCAGTTCTTC
TRBV6-5	TRBJ2-3	TRBD2	NA	CASSYSAGNLLTQYF	TGTGCCAGCAGTTACTCAGCGGGGAACTTACTTACGCAGTATTTT
TRBV7-9	TRBJ1-2	TRBD1	once	CASSSFGTATNYGYTF	TGTGCCAGCAGCTCCTTCGGGACAGCAACTAACTATGGCTACACCTTC
TRBV5-1	TRBJ1-1	NA	NA	CASKTGGAPGTEAFF	TGCGCCAGCAAAACAGGAGGAGCGCCGGGCACTGAAGCTTTCTTT
TRBV18	TRBJ1-2	TRBD1	few	CASSRDRGDYGYTF	TGTGCCAGCTCACGGGACAGGGGCGATTATGGCTACACCTTC
TRBV11-2	TRBJ2-7	NA	NA	CASSSPWVYEQYF	TGTGCCAGCAGCTCTCCCTGGGTCTACGAGCAGTACTTC
TRBV9	TRBJ2-1	TRBD2	NA	CASSVILAGERNEQFF	TGTGCCAGCAGCGTAATCCTAGCGGGGGAACGCAATGAGCAGTTCTTC
TRBV27	TRBJ2-7	NA	NA	CASSFYSLTSPSYEQYF	TGTGCCAGCAGTTTTTACAGTCTCACATCCCCATCCTACGAGCAGTACTTC
TRBV4-1	TRBJ2-7	TRBD1	NA	CASSQELPIVSGGEQYF	TGCGCCAGCAGCCAAGAATTACCGATCGTATCAGGGGGCGAGCAGTACTTC
TRBV4-3	TRBJ2-7	NA	NA	CASSQDRHEQYF	TGCGCCAGCAGCCAAGATAGACACGAGCAGTACTTC
TRBV7-8	TRBJ1-6	NA	NA	CASSLGQIKSPLHF	TGTGCCAGCAGCTTAGGACAGATAAAGTCACCCCTCCACTTT
TRBV6-1	TRBJ1-2	TRBD1	many	CASSEPGTGGHGYTF	TGTGCCAGCAGTGAACCCGGGACAGGGGGCCATGGCTACACCTTC
TRBV7-2	TRBJ1-1	NA	NA	CASKPGAGITRAFF	TGTGCCAGCAAACCAGGGGCAGGGATCACCCGCGCTTTCTTT
TRBV7-2	TRBJ2-3	TRBD2	once	CASSFRTASGSSTDTQYF	TGTGCCAGCAGCTTCCGCACGGCTAGCGGGAGTAGCACAGATACGCAGTATTTT
TRBV7-7	TRBJ2-6	NA	NA	CASSPGSGANVLTF	TGTGCCAGCAGCCCAGGATCTGGGGCCAACGTCCTGACTTTC
TRBV11-2	TRBJ1-2	NA	NA	CASSLSDSKYGYTF	TGTGCCAGCAGCTTATCCGACAGCAAATATGGCTACACCTTC
TRBV4-1	TRBJ1-4	NA	NA	CASSQEGFQGGKLFF	TGCGCCAGCAGCCAAGAGGGCTTCCAGGGAGGAAAACTGTTTTTT
TRBV19	TRBJ2-7	TRBD1	NA	CASSIRGGGYEQYF	TGTGCCAGTAGTATACGAGGGGGCGGCTACGAGCAGTACTTC
TRBV7-3	TRBJ1-4	NA	NA	CASSLTGATNEKLFF	TGTGCCAGCAGCTTGACAGGCGCAACTAATGAAAAACTGTTTTTT
TRBV7-2	TRBJ2-5	TRBD2	NA	CASTKGLAGGETQYF	TGTGCCAGCACCAAGGGACTAGCGGGGGGAGAGACCCAGTACTTC
TRBV7-9	TRBJ2-3	TRBD1	NA	CASSRTGADTQYF	TGTGCCAGCAGCAGGACAGGGGCAGATACGCAGTATTTT
TRBV9	TRBJ2-7	NA	NA	CASSVEGDRTYEQYF	TGTGCCAGCAGCGTAGAGGGCGACAGGACCTACGAGCAGTACTTC
TRBV5-1	TRBJ2-2	NA	NA	CASSLGPATGELFF	TGCGCCAGCAGCTTGGGGCCAGCCACCGGGGAGCTGTTTTTT
TRBV27	TRBJ2-3	NA	NA	CATPQLTGFRGDTQYF	TGTGCCACCCCACAACTCACCGGGTTCAGGGGAGATACGCAGTATTTT
TRBV14	TRBJ1-2	NA	NA	CASSRDIDYGYTF	TGTGCCAGCAGCCGGGACATCGACTATGGCTACACCTTC
TRBV19	TRBJ2-1	NA	NA	CASTRAGDNEQFF	TGTGCCAGTACTAGGGCAGGGGACAATGAGCAGTTCTTC
TRBV7-2	TRBJ2-7	TRBD1	NA	CASKLRDRVYEQYF	TGTGCCAGCAAACTCCGGGACAGGGTCTACGAGCAGTACTTC
TRBV30	TRBJ1-5	NA	NA	CAWSVTTQGRPQHF	TGTGCCTGGAGTGTAACCACTCAAGGACGGCCCCAGCATTTT
TRBV6-6	TRBJ1-4	NA	NA	CASSYSREKLFF	TGTGCCAGCAGTTACTCGAGGGAAAAACTGTTTTTT
TRBV19	TRBJ1-4	NA	NA	CASSMGPLYEKLFF	TGTGCCAGTAGTATGGGCCCCCTCTATGAAAAACTGTTTTTT
TRBV7-2	TRBJ1-2	TRBD1	NA	CASRSAGQSYGYTF	TGTGCCAGCAGATCAGCGGGACAGAGCTATGGCTACACCTTC
TRBV7-9	TRBJ2-1	NA	NA	CASSVESNLGKFF	TGTGCCAGCAGCGTAGAGAGCAACCTTGGGAAGTTCTTC
TRBV5-4	TRBJ1-2	NA	NA	CASSAGQYHYGYTF	TGTGCCAGCAGTGCCGGACAGTACCACTATGGCTACACCTTC
TRBV6-5	TRBJ2-7	TRBD1	NA	CASSYRDRGLYEQYF	TGTGCCAGCAGTTACCGTGACAGGGGGCTTTACGAGCAGTACTTC
TRBV6-5	TRBJ2-1	TRBD1	once	CASSYRTGGTNEQFF	TGTGCCAGCAGTTATAGGACAGGGGGCACGAATGAGCAGTTCTTC
TRBV4-1	TRBJ2-5	NA	NA	CASSQGMQETQYF	TGCGCCAGCAGCCAAGGTATGCAAGAGACCCAGTACTTC
TRBV5-1	TRBJ2-2	NA	NA	CASSLRGDTGELFF	TGCGCCAGCAGCCTCCGGGGCGACACCGGGGAGCTGTTTTTT
TRBV28	TRBJ1-3	TRBD1	NA	CASSLQDRGFGNTIYF	TGTGCCAGCAGTCTCCAGGACAGGGGGTTTGGAAACACCATATATTTT
TRBV4-3	TRBJ2-1	TRBD2	NA	CASSLNPGTSGTSSYNEQFF	TGCGCCAGCAGCCTCAACCCGGGGACTAGCGGGACAAGCTCCTACAATGAGCAGTTCTTC
TRBV7-2	TRBJ1-2	NA	once	CASSPFAGGRDGYTF	TGTGCCAGCAGCCCATTCGCGGGGGGTAGGGATGGCTACACCTTC
TRBV19	TRBJ1-4	NA	NA	CASSWTGSQTGGEKLFF	TGTGCCAGTAGCTGGACCGGGTCACAAACGGGGGGAGAAAAACTGTTTTTT
TRBV7-3	TRBJ2-7	TRBD1	once	CASSLQTGGRSEQYF	TGTGCCAGCAGCTTACAGACAGGGGGGCGCTCCGAGCAGTACTTC
TRBV9	TRBJ2-3	TRBD2	NA	CASSARGPSGADTQYF	TGTGCCAGCAGCGCCCGAGGGCCTAGCGGGGCAGATACGCAGTATTTT
TRBV30	TRBJ2-5	TRBD1	NA	CAWSDEQGYQETQYF	TGTGCCTGGTCTGATGAACAGGGGTACCAAGAGACCCAGTACTTC
TRBV13	TRBJ1-2	TRBD1	once	CASSLGDRDYGYTF	TGTGCCAGCAGCTTAGGGGACAGGGACTATGGCTACACCTTC
TRBV30	TRBJ1-2	NA	NA	CAWSATGLHYGYTF	TGTGCCTGGAGTGCCACAGGGCTACACTATGGCTACACCTTC
TRBV5-4	TRBJ1-1	TRBD1	once	CASSPNRGLGGTEAFF	TGTGCCAGCAGTCCTAACAGGGGGCTGGGTGGAACTGAAGCTTTCTTT
TRBV9	TRBJ2-3	NA	few	CASSPPRGDTQYF	TGTGCCAGCAGCCCGCCGCGCGGAGATACGCAGTATTTT